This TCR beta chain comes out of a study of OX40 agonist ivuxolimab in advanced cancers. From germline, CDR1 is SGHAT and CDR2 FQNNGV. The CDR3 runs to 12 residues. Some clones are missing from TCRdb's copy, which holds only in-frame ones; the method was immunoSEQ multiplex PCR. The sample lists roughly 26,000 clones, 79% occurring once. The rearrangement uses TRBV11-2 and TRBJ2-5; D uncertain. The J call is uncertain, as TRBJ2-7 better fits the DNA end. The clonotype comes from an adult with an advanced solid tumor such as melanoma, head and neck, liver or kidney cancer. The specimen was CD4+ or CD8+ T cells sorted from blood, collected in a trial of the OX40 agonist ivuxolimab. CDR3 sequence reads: CASSYSGHEQYF. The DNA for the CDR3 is TGTGCCAGCAGCTACTCGGGCCACGAGCAGTACTTC.